This T cell receptor beta chain derives from a study of long-term antiretroviral therapy in people with HIV (dated by TCRdb to 2021 to 2024). Looking at the study overall: Collection of the earliest samples took place about a decade ahead of the 2015 WHO recommendation for immediate ART, at a time when ART was typically delayed until CD4 counts fell. Whether ART initiation and durable HIV suppression were associated with changes in peripheral blood TRB repertoire composition and diversity was tested in a retrospective serial study. A total of roughly 200 cryopreserved PBMC samples were contributed to the cohort by 30 adults with confirmed HIV infection, with samples collected serially over a mean of 6 years (range 1-12). Among the 25 to 30 participants with HIV, over nine were female. Test extractions of a monoclonal T-cell line alongside approximately 34 polyclonal samples showed no cross-contamination during QIAcube processing.

Results and caveats for the whole study, not just this receptor: Inferences about post-ART repertoire changes are limited because no data were available on ART adherence, viral resistance or therapy changes. Samples dated from the mid-2000s to the late 2010s, and the ART regimens used may be less effective than current ones. Expanded TRB clones identified before ART initiation dominated the repertoire at all time points, although this dominance fluctuated and declined in many PLHIV after ART. Because pre-ART samples had limited cell numbers, unsorted PBMC were profiled rather than sorted CD4+ and CD8+ T cells. Since PBMC availability was limited, sequencing covered only the TCR beta chain, with no alpha chain pairing. HIV repertoires had narrower CDR3 length ranges than controls, and the network structure suggested an antigen-experienced repertoire that shifted only slightly toward naive after ART. ART initiation was associated with a significant increase in TRB diversity, but diversity stayed significantly below transplant donor controls even after long-term ART.

Concerning this clone itself: The antigen this receptor binds is unknown. No clone much larger than this one lies a single base away; base qualities are absent.

To be included, a participant needed at least one PBMC sample from before ART initiation plus at least two post-ART samples. Every participant with HIV received treatment in the United States of America. Before DNA extraction, cryopreserved samples containing roughly 1-11 million PBMC were thawed and washed. At the time of the earliest PBMC sample, participants with HIV were aged between about 23 and 54 years. Per participant, PBMC samples came from 1-4 timepoints prior to ART initiation and 2-8 timepoints following ART initiation, for a median of 7 samples. For every participant, serial HIV viral load, CD4+ T-cell count, ART history and demographic data were obtained. Genomic DNA was extracted from unsorted PBMC with a Qiagen kit on a QIAcube, processed in batches of 12 samples. Between the V and J ends, shortened by 4 bases and 0 bases respectively, the junction contains 6 bases. The cysteine opens and the phenylalanine closes a CDR3 of 13 amino acids. Of all the DNA, just the CDR3 is kept, 39 bases in frame from base 1. For CDR1 and CDR2, the germline V gene lists SGDLS and YYNGEE.

Sequencing of the TRB variable region was done with the immunoSEQ hsTCRB v3.0 assay at survey level resolution. The target sequencing depth for TRB was roughly 35,000-55,000 T-cell genomes per sample. An Illumina MiSeq with a v3 150-cycle kit was used to sequence the pooled TRB libraries. As for the authors' bioinformatics: Analysis of repertoires was carried out in R inside a reproducible Nextflow workflow spanning QC, data transformation and analysis. LymphoSeq2, an R package for AIRR-Seq data exploration, was used to implement custom analyses. After excluding a few samples that yielded fewer than 5000 total TRB sequences, 150 to 200 HIV repertoires remained for analysis. Among the approximately 180 retained HIV repertoires, some 60 were collected before ART initiation and 120 to 140 were collected after ART initiation. Repertoires were downsampled to 5000 TRB nucleotide sequences, with summary statistics averaged over 100 downsampling iterations. The analysis kept only TRB sequences whose CDR3 regions were at least seven amino acids long. Two measures captured diversity: a Shannon entropy-derived clonality score and the Gini coefficient. In the repertoire networks, any two of the top 5000 CDR3 amino acid sequences were linked whenever the two sequences differed by an edit distance of one. GLIPH2 predicted antigen specificity groups and MHC restriction for TRB CDR3 amino acid sequences. Known CMV, EBV, HIV or tissue antigen associations were flagged by matching CDR3 amino acid sequences against VDJdb and McPAS-TCR. Pre-ART, post-ART and control groups were compared with Wilcoxon signed-rank tests and Holm-Bonferroni correction. TCRdb holds this immuneACCESS table with in-frame rearrangements only. Some clones are missing; in checked studies, unresolved V genes explain under half, and the rest has no known cause. V and J calls plus clone size are reproduced from that table; the DNA served to infer D and trimming. The sample yields tens of thousands of clones; about 85% were counted once. Clones ranked in the top ten supply over 10% of the sample.

The rearranged chain carries TRBV9 and TRBJ2-3; confidence is insufficient to name the D gene. This clonotype was sampled from a young man with HIV. The specimen was unsorted PBMCs, collected 1.1 years after starting antiretroviral therapy. The CDR3 is CASSRASTDTQYF. The DNA sequence is given as TGTGCCAGCAGCAGGGCTAGCACAGATACGCAGTATTTT.